These 14 T cell receptor beta chains came from one sample sequenced in a study of cytomegalovirus exposure and HLA in healthy donors. TCRdb's copy holds only in-frame clones and misses some; the assay was immunoSEQ multiplex PCR. The data hold just under 150,000 clones, with roughly 86% observed a single time. The sequencing input was PBMCs. These TCRs come from a man aged 18-30 years in good health and CMV-seropositive.

The table lists this clone with many counts. The chain recombines TRBV25-1 with TRBJ2-7; weak D call: TRBD2 (6 bases). Germline-derived CDR1 and CDR2 are MGHDK and SYGVNS. This CDR3 comprises 14 residues. The V end was cut by 3 bases, the J end by 4 bases, with 13 bases between. The CDR3 DNA reads as TGTGCCAGCAGTGATCCCGGGACTGTGTACGAGCAGTACTTC. This gives the protein CASSDPGTVYEQYF.

The chain recombines TRBV5-8 with TRBJ2-1; 7 nucleotides match TRBD1. With V trimmed by 3 bases and J by 0 bases, 6 bases remained unmatched. This CDR3 comprises 16 residues. Germline V CDR1 and CDR2: SGHTS, YDEGEE. CDR3 in DNA: TGTGCCAGCAGCTCCTACAGGGGCGGCTCCTACAATGAGCAGTTCTTC. It translates to CASSSYRGGSYNEQFF.

As DNA, the CDR3 is TGTGCCAGCACACGACAGGGAGCGAATCAGCCCCAGCATTTT. Translating it yields CASTRQGANQPQHF. The chain couples TRBV6-6 to TRBJ1-5; 7 bases align to TRBD1. V shed 7 bases, J shed 4 bases, and the junction held 7 bases outside the gene matches. Germline CDR1 reads MNHNY; CDR2 reads SVGAGI (reference sequence). The CDR3 loop spans 14 amino acids.

The V and J genes are TRBV4-2 and TRBJ2-2; TRBD2 matches at 15 bases. This CDR3 is 19 amino acids long. With 7 bases clipped from V and 4 bases from J, the junction kept 13 bases outside the gene matches. CDR1 LGHNA and CDR2 YNFKEQ come from the germline V gene. Here the CDR3 reads CASTIGLAGGSAGTGELFF. The CDR3, as DNA: TGTGCCAGCACTATAGGACTAGCGGGAGGGTCGGCGGGCACCGGGGAGCTGTTTTTT.

The chain links TRBV9 to TRBJ1-1; weak D call: TRBD1 (5 bases). The CDR3 runs to 13 residues. V was trimmed by 1 base and J by 8 bases, leaving 12 bases between them. CDR1 and CDR2 (germline): SGDLS, YYNGEE. CDR3 in amino acids: CASSVQGATEAFF. As DNA, the CDR3 is TGTGCCAGCAGCGTACAGGGCGCAACAGAAGCTTTCTTT.

The chain couples TRBV6-5 to TRBJ2-1; a weak D match, TRBD2 (5 bases). This CDR3 spans 16 amino acids. Germline V gene sequence: CDR1 MNHEY, CDR2 SVGAGI. V was pared by 0 bases and J by 7 bases, with 16 bases between. The CDR3, as DNA: TGTGCCAGCAGTTACTCAGGACTCAACCCGGGGAATGAGCAGTTCTTC. It translates to CASSYSGLNPGNEQFF.

This sequence joins TRBV15 and TRBJ2-7; D uncertain. The CDR3 runs 15 residues. The V and J ends lost 2 bases and 2 bases respectively, with 13 bases between them. CDR1 and CDR2 (germline): LNHNV, YYDKDF (reference sequence). The DNA for the CDR3 is TGTGCCACCAGCAGACCCCTGGGCCGCGCCTACGAGCAGTACTTC. Protein product: CATSRPLGRAYEQYF.

The chain is built from TRBV29-1 and TRBJ1-1; D gene unclear. Germline CDR1 reads SQVTM; CDR2 reads ANQGSEA. Trimming took 6 bases from V and 2 from J, leaving 7 bases between them. The CDR3 totals 11 residues. CDR3 sequence (DNA): TGCAGCGTGTCTTCCAACACTGAAGCTTTCTTT. This encodes CSVSSNTEAFF.

The J gene is TRBJ1-1, the V gene TRBV27; D is uncertain. Germline CDR1 MNHEY, CDR2 SMNVEV (reference sequence). CDR3 length equals 12 residues. V was clipped by 8 bases and J by 1 base, with 8 bases between them. DNA for the CDR3: TGTGCCAGCGGTCGGGGGAACACTGAAGCTTTCTTT. This encodes CASGRGNTEAFF.

The genes are TRBV4-2 and TRBJ1-2; 8 nucleotides agree with TRBD1. There are 17 residues in the CDR3. V shed 0 bases and J 2 bases; nucleotides not matched to a gene: 8. The germline CDR1 and CDR2 sequences are LGHNA and YNFKEQ. The CDR3 region is CASSQEWTGKLNYGYTF. The CDR3 DNA reads TGTGCCAGCAGCCAAGAGTGGACAGGGAAGTTGAACTATGGCTACACCTTC.

The chain employs TRBV10-2 and TRBJ2-1; D gene ambiguous. Looked up from germline, CDR1 is WSHSY and CDR2 is SAAADI. This CDR3 has 13 residues. Trimming stripped 0 bases from V and 13 bases from J, with 13 bases between. In nucleotides, the CDR3 is TGCGCCAGCAGTGAGTCGATGGTTGGAGACCAGTTCTTC. Its translation is CASSESMVGDQFF.

The rearrangement uses TRBV6-4 and TRBJ1-1, with D unclear. Trimming left V 6 bases short and J 3 bases short, with 11 bases between. Germline V gene sequence: CDR1 MRHNA, CDR2 SNTAGT. The CDR3 extends over 13 amino acids. CDR3 loop: CASSAQEHTEAFF. For the CDR3, the DNA is TGTGCCAGCAGCGCCCAAGAGCACACTGAAGCTTTCTTT.

Written as DNA, the CDR3 is TGTGCCAGCCAGAAACAGGGTTACAATGAGCAGTTCTTC. Translated, it gives CASQKQGYNEQFF. V and J are TRBV25-1 and TRBJ2-1; the D gene is possibly TRBD1 (6 bases). From germline, CDR1 is MGHDK and CDR2 SYGVNS. This CDR3 contains 13 residues. The V end was cut by 8 bases, the J end by 4 bases, with 12 bases between.

The chain uses TRBV5-6 and TRBJ2-1; D may be TRBD2 (5 bases). V lost 5 bases and J 12 bases, leaving 12 bases between the germline ends. The CDR3 spans 11 residues. From germline, CDR1 is SGHDT and CDR2 YYEEEE. In DNA form, the CDR3 reads TGTGCCAGCAGTTCGGGGTCTGTGCAGTTCTTC. Residues: CASSSGSVQFF.